The count of the clone carrying this T cell receptor (beta chain) is one. The antigen remains undetermined. This sample stems from a study of T cell responses to AZD1222 COVID-19 vaccine. Trimming took 0 bases from V and 7 from J; bases not matched to a gene: 4. In germline, CDR1 is SGHTA, CDR2 FQGNSA. There are 16 residues in the CDR3. Study-level findings and limits: Increases in Spike-specific TCR breadth and depth were seen after two AZD1222 doses. White British people made up most donors, females outnumbered males, and clonal diversity was possibly underestimated. Only five to seven individuals given AZD1222 were seropositive at baseline.

Repertoires were generated with immunoSEQ multiplex PCR, while TCRdb's copy carries only in-frame clones and drops some. The repertoire holds more than 95,000 clones, with approximately 90% as singletons. This TCR derives from an adult in good health. This material consisted of peripheral blood, taken on day 0 of MenACWY control vaccination. The rearrangement links TRBV7-2 to TRBJ1-6; the match to TRBD1 covers 9 bases. CDR3: CASSLAPGTGNSPLHF. CDR3 DNA: TGTGCCAGCAGCTTAGCACCGGGGACAGGGAATTCACCCCTCCACTTT.